The present TCR beta chain was sequenced within a study of T cells in women clearing cervical HPV infection. Looked up from germline, CDR1 is SGHTA and CDR2 is FQGTGA. V lost 1 base, J lost 1 base, and 10 bases lay in between. The CDR3 is 15 residues long. Clones were read by immunoSEQ multiplex PCR, and TCRdb kept only the in-frame ones, dropping some. In all, the sample yields roughly 20,000 clones. This clone registers medium-sized by frequency. The read finishes 3 residues shy of the CDR3 end, and the germline J gene is used to complete it. Sequenced input: blood buffy coat. The sequence derives from a woman between 18 and 70 years old with a cervical HPV16 infection that either progressed to CIN3+ or cleared (not recorded which). This chain joins TRBV7-3 and TRBJ1-1; D ambiguous. CDR3 DNA (partial): TGTGCCAGCAGCTTAATTCGGACTCGGAACACTGAA. Translating it yields CASSLIRTRNTE. The full CDR3 is CASSLIRTRNTEAFF.